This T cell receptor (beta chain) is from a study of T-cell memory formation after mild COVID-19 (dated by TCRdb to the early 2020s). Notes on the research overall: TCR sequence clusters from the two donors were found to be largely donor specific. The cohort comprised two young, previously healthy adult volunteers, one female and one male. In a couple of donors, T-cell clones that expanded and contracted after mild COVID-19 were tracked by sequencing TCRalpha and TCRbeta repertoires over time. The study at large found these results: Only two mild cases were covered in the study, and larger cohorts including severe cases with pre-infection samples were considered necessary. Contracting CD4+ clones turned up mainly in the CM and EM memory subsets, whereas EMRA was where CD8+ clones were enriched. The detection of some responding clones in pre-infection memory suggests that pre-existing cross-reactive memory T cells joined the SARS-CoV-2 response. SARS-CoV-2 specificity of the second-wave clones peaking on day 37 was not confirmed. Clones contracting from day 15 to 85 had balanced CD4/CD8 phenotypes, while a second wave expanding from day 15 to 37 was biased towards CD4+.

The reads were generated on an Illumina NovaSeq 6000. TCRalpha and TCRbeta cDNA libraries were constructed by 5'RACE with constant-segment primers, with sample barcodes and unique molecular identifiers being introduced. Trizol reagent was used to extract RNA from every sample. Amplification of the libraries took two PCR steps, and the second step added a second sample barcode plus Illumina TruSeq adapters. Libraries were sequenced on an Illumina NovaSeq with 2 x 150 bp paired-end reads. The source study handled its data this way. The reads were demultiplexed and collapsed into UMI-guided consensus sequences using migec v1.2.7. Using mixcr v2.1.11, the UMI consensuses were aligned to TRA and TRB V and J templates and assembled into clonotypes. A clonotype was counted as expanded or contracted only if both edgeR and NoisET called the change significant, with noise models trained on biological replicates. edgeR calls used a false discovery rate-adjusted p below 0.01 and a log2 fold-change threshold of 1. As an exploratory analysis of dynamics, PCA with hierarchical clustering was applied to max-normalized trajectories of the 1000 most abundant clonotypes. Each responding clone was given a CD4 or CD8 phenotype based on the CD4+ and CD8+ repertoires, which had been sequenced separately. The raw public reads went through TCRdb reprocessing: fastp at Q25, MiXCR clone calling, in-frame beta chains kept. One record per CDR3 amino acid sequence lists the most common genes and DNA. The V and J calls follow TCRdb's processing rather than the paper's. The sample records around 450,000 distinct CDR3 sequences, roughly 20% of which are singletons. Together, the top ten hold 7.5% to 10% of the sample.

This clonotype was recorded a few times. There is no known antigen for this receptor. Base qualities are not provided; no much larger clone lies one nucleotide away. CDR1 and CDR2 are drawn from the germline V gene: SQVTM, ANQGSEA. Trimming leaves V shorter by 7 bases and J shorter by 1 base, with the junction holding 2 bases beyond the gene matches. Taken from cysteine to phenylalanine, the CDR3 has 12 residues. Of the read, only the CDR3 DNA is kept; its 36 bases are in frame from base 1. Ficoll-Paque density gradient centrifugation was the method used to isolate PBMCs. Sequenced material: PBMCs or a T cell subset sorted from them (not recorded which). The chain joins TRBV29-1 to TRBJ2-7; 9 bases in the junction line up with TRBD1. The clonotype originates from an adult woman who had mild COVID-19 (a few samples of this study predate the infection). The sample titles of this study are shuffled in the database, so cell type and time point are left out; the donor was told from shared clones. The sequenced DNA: TGCAGCGCCGGGACAGGGTCCTACGAGCAGTACTTC. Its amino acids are CSAGTGSYEQYF.